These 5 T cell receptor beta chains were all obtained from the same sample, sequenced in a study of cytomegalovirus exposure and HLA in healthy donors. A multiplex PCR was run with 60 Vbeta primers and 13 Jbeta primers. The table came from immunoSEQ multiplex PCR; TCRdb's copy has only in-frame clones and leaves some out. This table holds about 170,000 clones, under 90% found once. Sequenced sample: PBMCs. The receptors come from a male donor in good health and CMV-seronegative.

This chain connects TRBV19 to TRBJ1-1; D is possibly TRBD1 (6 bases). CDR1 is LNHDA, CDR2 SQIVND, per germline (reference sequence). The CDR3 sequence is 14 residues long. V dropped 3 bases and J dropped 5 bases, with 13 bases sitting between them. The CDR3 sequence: CASSMTGGTTEAFF. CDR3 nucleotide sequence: TGTGCCAGTAGTATGACGGGGGGGACAACTGAAGCTTTCTTT.

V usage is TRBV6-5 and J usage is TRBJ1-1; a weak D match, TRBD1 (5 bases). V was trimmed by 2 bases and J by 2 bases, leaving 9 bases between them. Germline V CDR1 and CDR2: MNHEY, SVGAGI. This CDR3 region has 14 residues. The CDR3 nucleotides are TGTGCCAGCAGTTACACGACAGCAAACACTGAAGCTTTCTTT. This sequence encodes CASSYTTANTEAFF.

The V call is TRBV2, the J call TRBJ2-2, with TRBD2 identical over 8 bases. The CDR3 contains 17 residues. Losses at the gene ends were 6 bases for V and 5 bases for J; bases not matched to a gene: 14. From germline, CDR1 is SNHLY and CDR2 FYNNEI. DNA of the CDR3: TGTGCCAGCAGCCAAGGCCCAGCGGGGGTAGGAACCGGGGAGCTGTTTTTT. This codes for CASSQGPAGVGTGELFF.

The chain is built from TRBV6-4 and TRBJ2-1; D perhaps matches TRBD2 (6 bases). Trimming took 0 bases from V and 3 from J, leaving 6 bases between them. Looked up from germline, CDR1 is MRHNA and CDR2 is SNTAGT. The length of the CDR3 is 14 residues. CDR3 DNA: TGTGCCAGCAGTGACTCGGGAGGCTACAATGAGCAGTTCTTC. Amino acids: CASSDSGGYNEQFF.

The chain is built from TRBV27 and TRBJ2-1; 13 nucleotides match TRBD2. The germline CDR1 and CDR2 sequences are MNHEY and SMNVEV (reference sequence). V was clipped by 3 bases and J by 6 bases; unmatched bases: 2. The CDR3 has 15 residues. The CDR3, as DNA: TGTGCCAGCAGTTTCGGGACTAGCGGGACCAATGAGCAGTTCTTC. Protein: CASSFGTSGTNEQFF.